This TCR beta chain was identified during a study of long-term antiretroviral therapy in people with HIV. The study, taken as a whole, reports: Clones that expanded before ART (that is, prior to treatment) dominated the repertoire at all time points.

This clone was seen more than once but under ten times. Antigen unknown. Sequencing relied on immunoSEQ assay v3.0, run at survey level. The data were produced by immunoSEQ multiplex PCR, yet TCRdb's version contains in-frame clones alone and is incomplete. The data show fewer than 35,000 clones, 83% seen once. V was pared by 6 bases and J by 4 bases, with 8 bases of the junction left unmatched. Germline lookup yields CDR1 SGHRS and CDR2 YFSETQ. CDR3 length: 14 residues. The chain recombines TRBV5-1 with TRBJ1-2; TRBD1 matches at 8 bases. This TCR was sampled from a man between 18 and 29 years old with HIV. This material consisted of unsorted PBMCs, taken 0.4 years before starting antiretroviral therapy. For the CDR3, the DNA is TGCGCCAGCACCCCCTTGGGGACAGGCTATGGCTACACCTTC. Amino acids: CASTPLGTGYGYTF. The complete variable domain, with remaining parts taken from reference TRBV5-1 and TRBJ1-2, reads KAGVTQTPRYLIKTRGQQVTLSCSPISGHRSVSWYQQTPGQGLQFLFEYFSETQRNKGNFPGRFSGRQFSNSRSEMNVSTLELGDSALYLCASTPLGTGYGYTFGSGTRLTVV.